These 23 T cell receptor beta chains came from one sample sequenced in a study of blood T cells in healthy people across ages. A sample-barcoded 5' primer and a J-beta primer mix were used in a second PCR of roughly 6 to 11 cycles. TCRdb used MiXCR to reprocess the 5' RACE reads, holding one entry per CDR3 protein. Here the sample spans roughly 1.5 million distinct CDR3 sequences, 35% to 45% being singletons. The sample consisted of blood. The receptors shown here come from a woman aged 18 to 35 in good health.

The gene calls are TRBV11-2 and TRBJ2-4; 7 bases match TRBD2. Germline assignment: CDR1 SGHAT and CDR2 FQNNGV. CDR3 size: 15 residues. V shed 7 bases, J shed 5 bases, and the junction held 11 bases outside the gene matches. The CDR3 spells CASTPWGGEENIQYF. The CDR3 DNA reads TGTGCCAGCACCCCTTGGGGGGGGGAAGAAAACATTCAGTACTTC.

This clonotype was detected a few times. The CDR3 coding sequence is TGTGCCAGCAGCTCCGACAGGAATGAGCAGTACTTC. It is translated as CASSSDRNEQYF. The chain has TRBV11-3 and TRBJ2-5, with D possibly being TRBD1 (6 bases). Trimming stripped 4 bases from V and 11 bases from J, with 14 bases between. CDR1 is SGHNT, CDR2 YENEEA, per germline. The CDR3 runs to 12 residues. The entire variable domain, with the rest obtained from reference TRBV11-3 and TRBJ2-5, is as follows: EAGVVQSPRYKIIEKKQPVAFWCNPISGHNTLYWYLQNLGQGPELLIRYENEEAVDDSQLPKDRFSAERLKGVDSTLKIQPAELGDSAVYLCASSSDRNEQYFGPGTRLLVL.

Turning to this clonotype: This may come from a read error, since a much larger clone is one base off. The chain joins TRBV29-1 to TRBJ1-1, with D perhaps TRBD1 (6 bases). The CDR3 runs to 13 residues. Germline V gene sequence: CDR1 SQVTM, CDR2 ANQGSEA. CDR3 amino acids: CGVEGRGNTEAFF. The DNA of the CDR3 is TGCGGCGTTGAAGGCAGGGGTAACACTGAAGCTTTCTTT.

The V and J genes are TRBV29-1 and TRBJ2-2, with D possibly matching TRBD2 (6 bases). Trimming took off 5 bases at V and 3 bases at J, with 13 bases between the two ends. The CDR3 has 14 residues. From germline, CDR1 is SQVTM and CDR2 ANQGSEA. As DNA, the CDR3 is TGCAGCGTTTCGTCGGGGGTGGACACCGGGGAGCTGTTTTTT. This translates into CSVSSGVDTGELFF.

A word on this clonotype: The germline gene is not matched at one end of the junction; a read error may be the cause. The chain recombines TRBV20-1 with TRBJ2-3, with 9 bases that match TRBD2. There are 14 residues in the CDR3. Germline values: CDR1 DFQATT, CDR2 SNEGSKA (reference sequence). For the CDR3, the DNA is TGCAGTGCTTATAGCGGGAGAAGCACAGATACGCGGTATTTT. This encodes CSAYSGRSTDTRYF.

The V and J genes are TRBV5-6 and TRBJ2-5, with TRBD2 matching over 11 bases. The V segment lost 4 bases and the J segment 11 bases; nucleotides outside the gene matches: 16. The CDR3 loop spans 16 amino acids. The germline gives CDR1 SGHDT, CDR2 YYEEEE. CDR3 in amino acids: CASSKRTSGGTNEQYF. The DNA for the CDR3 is TGTGCCAGCAGCAAAAGAACTAGCGGGGGCACAAATGAGCAGTACTTC.

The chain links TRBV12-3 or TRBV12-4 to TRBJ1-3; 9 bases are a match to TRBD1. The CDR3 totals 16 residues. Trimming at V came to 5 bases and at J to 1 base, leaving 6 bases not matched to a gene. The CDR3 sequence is CASSPDRGKSGNTIYF. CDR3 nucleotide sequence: TGTGCCAGCAGTCCGGACAGGGGAAAATCTGGAAACACCATATATTTT.

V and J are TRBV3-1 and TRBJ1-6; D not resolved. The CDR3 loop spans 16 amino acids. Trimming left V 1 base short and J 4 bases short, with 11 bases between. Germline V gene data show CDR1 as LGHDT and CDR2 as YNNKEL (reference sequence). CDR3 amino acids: CASSQGTGGYNSPLHF. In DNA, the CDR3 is TGTGCCAGCAGCCAAGGGACGGGAGGTTATAATTCACCCCTCCACTTT.

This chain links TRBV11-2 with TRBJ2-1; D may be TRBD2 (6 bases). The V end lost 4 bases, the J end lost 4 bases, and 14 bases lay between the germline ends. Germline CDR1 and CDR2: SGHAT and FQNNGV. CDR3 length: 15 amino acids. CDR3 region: CASSSGGAGYNEQFF. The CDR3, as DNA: TGTGCCAGCAGCTCGGGCGGGGCAGGGTACAATGAGCAGTTCTTC.

CDR3 DNA: TGTGCCAGCAGCGCGGGGGGGCCTGAGCAGTTCTTC. As protein: CASSAGGPEQFF. V is TRBV6-5 and J is TRBJ2-1; TRBD2 matches 9 bases. Per the germline V gene, CDR1 is MNHEY and CDR2 is SVGAGI. The CDR3 spans 12 residues. Unmatched junction bases numbered 3, after V lost 6 bases and J lost 9 bases.

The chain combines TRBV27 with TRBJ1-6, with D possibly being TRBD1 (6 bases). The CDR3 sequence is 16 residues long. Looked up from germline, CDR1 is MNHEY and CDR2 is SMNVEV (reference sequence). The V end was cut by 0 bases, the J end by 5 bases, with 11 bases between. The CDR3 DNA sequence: TGTGCCAGCAGTTTATCTCCCAGGGGAAATAATTCACCCCTCCACTTT. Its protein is CASSLSPRGNNSPLHF.

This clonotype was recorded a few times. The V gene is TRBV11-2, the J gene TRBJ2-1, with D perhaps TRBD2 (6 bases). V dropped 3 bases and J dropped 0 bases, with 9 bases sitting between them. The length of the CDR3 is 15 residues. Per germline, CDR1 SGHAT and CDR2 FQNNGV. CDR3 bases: TGTGCCAGCAGCTTCGGGGGAAACTCCTACAATGAGCAGTTCTTC. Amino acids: CASSFGGNSYNEQFF.

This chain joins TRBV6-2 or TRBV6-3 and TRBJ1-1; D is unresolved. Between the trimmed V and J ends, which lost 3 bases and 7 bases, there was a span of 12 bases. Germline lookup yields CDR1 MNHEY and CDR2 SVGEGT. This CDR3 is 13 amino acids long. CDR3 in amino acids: CASSYMRMGEAFF. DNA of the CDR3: TGTGCCAGCAGTTATATGAGGATGGGTGAAGCTTTCTTT.

This CDR3 reads CASSLFTGGLLNQPQHF. Here the CDR3 DNA reads TGTGCCAGCAGCTTATTTACAGGGGGACTGTTAAATCAGCCCCAGCATTTT. The chain has TRBV7-9 and TRBJ1-5; 8 bases match TRBD1. CDR3 length: 17 residues. Germline loops: CDR1 SEHNR, CDR2 FQNEAQ (reference sequence). The V segment lost 2 bases and the J segment 4 bases; nucleotides outside the gene matches: 10.

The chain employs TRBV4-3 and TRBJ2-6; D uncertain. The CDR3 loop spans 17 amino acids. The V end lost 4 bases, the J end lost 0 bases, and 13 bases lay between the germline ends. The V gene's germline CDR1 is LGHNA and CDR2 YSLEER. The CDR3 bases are TGCGCCAGCAGCCGAAGGGTAAGGAACTCTGGGGCCAACGTCCTGACTTTC. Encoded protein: CASSRRVRNSGANVLTF.

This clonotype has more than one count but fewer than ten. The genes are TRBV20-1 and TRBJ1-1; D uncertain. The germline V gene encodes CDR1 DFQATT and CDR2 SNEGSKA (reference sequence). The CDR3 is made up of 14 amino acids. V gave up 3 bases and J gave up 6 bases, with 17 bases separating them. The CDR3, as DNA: TGCAGTGCTAGGGCGAGGGTCAGAAGGGCTGAAGCTTTCTTT. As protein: CSARARVRRAEAFF.

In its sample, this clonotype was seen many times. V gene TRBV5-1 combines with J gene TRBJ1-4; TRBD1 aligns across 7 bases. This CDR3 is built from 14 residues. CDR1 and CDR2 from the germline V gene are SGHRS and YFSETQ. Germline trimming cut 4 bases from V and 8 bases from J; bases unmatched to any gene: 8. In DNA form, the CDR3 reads TGCGCCAGCAGCCTGACAGGGCCGGGGGAAAAACTGTTTTTT. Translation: CASSLTGPGEKLFF. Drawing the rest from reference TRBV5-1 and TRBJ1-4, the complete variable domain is KAGVTQTPRYLIKTRGQQVTLSCSPISGHRSVSWYQQTPGQGLQFLFEYFSETQRNKGNFPGRFSGRQFSNSRSEMNVSTLELGDSALYLCASSLTGPGEKLFFGSGTQLSVL.

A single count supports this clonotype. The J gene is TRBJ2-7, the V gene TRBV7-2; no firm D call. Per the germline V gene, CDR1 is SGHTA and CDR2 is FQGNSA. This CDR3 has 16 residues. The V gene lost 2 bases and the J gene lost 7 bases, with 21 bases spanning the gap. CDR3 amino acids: CASSLRSASSYNEQYF. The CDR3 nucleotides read TGTGCCAGCAGCTTAAGATCGGCAAGCTCCTACAATGAGCAGTACTTC.

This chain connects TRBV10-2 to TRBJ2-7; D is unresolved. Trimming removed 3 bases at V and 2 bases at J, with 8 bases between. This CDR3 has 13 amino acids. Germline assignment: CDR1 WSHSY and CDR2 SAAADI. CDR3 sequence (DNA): TGCGCCAGCAGTGAACGCCGACCCTACGAGCAGTACTTC. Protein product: CASSERRPYEQYF.

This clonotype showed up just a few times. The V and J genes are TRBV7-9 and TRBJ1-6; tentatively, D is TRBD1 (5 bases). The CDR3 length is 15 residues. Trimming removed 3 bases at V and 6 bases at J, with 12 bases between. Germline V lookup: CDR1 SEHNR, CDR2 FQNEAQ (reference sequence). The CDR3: CASSLGGFVNSPLHF. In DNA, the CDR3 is TGTGCCAGCAGCTTGGGGGGGTTCGTTAATTCACCCCTCCACTTT. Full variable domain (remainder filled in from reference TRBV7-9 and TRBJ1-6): DTGVSQNPRHKITKRGQNVTFRCDPISEHNRLYWYRQTLGQGPEFLTYFQNEAQLEKSRLLSDRFSAERPKGSFSTLEIQRTEQGDSAMYLCASSLGGFVNSPLHFGNGTRLTVT.

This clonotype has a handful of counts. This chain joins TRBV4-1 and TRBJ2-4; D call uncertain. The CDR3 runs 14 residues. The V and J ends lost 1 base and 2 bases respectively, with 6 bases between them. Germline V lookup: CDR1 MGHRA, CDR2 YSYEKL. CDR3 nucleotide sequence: TGCGCCAGCAGCCAAGCAGACTCCAAAAACATTCAGTACTTC. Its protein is CASSQADSKNIQYF.

CDR3 amino acids: CASSQGLAGAGEQFF. The CDR3 bases are TGTGCCAGCAGCCAGGGACTAGCGGGAGCGGGTGAGCAGTTCTTC. The rearrangement uses TRBV7-9 and TRBJ2-1; 14 positions agree with TRBD2. The CDR3 is 15 residues long. Germline V gives CDR1 SEHNR, CDR2 FQNEAQ (reference sequence). Trimming took 5 bases from V and 9 from J; bases not matched to a gene: 6. Together with reference TRBV7-9 and TRBJ2-1, the CDR3 gives the full variable domain: DTGVSQNPRHKITKRGQNVTFRCDPISEHNRLYWYRQTLGQGPEFLTYFQNEAQLEKSRLLSDRFSAERPKGSFSTLEIQRTEQGDSAMYLCASSQGLAGAGEQFFGPGTRLTVL.

CDR3 residues: CASSSAGRWITEAFF. CDR3 DNA sequence: TGCGCCAGCAGCTCTGCGGGACGGTGGATCACTGAAGCTTTCTTT. The chain has TRBV5-1 and TRBJ1-1; a weak D match, TRBD1 (5 bases). This CDR3 has 15 amino acids. The V gene lost 3 bases and the J gene lost 4 bases, with 16 bases spanning the gap. From germline, CDR1 is SGHRS and CDR2 YFSETQ.